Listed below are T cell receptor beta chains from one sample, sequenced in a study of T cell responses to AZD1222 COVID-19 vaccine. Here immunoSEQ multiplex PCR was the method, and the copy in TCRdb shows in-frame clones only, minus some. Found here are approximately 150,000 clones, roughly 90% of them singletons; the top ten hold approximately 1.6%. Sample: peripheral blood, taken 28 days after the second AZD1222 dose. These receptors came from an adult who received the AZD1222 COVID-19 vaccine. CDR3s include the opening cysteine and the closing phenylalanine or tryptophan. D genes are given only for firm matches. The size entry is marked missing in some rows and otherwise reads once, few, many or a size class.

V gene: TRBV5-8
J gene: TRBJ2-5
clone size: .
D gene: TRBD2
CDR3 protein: CASSFSGGARETQYF
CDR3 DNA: TGTGCCAGCAGCTTTAGCGGGGGGGCCAGAGAGACCCAGTACTTC

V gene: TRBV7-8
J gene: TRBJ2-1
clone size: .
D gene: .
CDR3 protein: CASSLVFRANEQFF
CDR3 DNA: TGTGCCAGCAGCTTAGTATTCCGGGCCAATGAGCAGTTCTTC

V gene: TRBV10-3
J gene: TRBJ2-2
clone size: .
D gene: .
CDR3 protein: CAISLGANTGELFF
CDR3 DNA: TGTGCCATCAGTTTAGGGGCCAACACCGGGGAGCTGTTTTTT

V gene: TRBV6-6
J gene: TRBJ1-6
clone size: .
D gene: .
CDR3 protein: CASSYSGSGSPLHF
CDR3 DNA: TGTGCCAGCAGTTACTCGGGGTCAGGTTCACCCCTCCACTTT

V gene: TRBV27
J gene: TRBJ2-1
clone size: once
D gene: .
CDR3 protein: CASSLEIGQGPINEQFF
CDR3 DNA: TGTGCCAGCAGTTTAGAGATAGGGCAGGGACCCATCAATGAGCAGTTCTTC

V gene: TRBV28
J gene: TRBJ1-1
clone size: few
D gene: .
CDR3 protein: CASSLYSMNTEAFF
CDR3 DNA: TGTGCCAGCAGTTTATATTCCATGAACACTGAAGCTTTCTTT

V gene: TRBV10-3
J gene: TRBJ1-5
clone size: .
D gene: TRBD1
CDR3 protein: CAISDLGQQNQPQHF
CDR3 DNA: TGTGCCATCAGTGATTTGGGACAGCAAAATCAGCCCCAGCATTTT

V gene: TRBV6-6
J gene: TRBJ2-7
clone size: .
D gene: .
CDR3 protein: CASSYPRAGDYEQYF
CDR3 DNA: TGTGCCAGCAGTTACCCTAGAGCGGGCGACTACGAGCAGTACTTC

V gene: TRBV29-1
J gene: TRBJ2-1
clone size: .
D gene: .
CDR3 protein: CSGKTRTYNEQFF
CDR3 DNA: TGCAGCGGGAAGACTAGAACCTACAATGAGCAGTTCTTC

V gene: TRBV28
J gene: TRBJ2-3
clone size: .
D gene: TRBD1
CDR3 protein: CASSDRTGFADTQYF
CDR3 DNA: TGTGCCAGCAGTGATCGGACAGGTTTCGCAGATACGCAGTATTTT

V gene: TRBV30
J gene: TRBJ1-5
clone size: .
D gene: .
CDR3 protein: CAWSVGDNQPQHF
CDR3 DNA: TGTGCCTGGAGTGTGGGGGACAATCAGCCCCAGCATTTT

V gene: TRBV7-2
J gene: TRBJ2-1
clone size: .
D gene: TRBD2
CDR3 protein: CASSPRRYSGGYNEQFF
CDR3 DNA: TGTGCCAGCAGCCCCCGCCGTTATAGCGGGGGATACAATGAGCAGTTCTTC

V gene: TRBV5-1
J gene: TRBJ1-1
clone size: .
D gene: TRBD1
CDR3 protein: CASSRGPETGGTEAFF
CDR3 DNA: TGCGCCAGCAGCAGAGGGCCGGAGACAGGGGGCACTGAAGCTTTCTTT

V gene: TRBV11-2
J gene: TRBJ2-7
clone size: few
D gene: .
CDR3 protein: CASSLEDNLYEQYF
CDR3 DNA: TGTGCCAGCAGCTTAGAGGACAACCTCTACGAGCAGTACTTC

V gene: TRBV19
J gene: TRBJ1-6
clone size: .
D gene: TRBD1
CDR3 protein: CASHRDRGSPLHF
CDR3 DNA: TGTGCCAGCCACCGGGACAGGGGTTCACCCCTCCACTTT

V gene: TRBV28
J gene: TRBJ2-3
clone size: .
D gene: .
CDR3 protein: CASSLPPPGSTDTQYF
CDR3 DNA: TGTGCCAGCAGTTTACCCCCCCCCGGAAGCACAGATACGCAGTATTTT

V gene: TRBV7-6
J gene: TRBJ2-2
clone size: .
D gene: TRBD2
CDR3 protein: CASSLLAGEDTGELFF
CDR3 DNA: TGTGCCAGCAGCTTATTGGCGGGAGAGGACACCGGGGAGCTGTTTTTT

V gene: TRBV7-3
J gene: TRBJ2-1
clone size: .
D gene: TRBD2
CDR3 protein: CASSLSGRSSEQFF
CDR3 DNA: TGTGCCAGCAGCTTAAGCGGGAGATCCTCTGAGCAGTTCTTC

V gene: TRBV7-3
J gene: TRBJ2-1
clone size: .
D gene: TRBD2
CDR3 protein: CASSSRTSGNQDEQFF
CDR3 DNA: TGTGCCAGCAGCTCGAGGACTAGCGGGAATCAGGATGAGCAGTTCTTC

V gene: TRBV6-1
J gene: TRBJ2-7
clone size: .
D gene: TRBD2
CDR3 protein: CASSEAAGGLYEQYF
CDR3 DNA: TGTGCCAGCAGTGAAGCGGCGGGAGGGCTCTACGAGCAGTACTTC

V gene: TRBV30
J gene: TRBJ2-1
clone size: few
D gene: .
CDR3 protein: CAWSRLSYNEQFF
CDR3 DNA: TGTGCCTGGAGTAGATTATCCTACAATGAGCAGTTCTTC

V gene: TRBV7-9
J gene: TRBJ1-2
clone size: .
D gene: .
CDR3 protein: CASSGGAINGGYTF
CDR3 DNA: TGTGCCAGCAGCGGTGGGGCGATAAATGGAGGCTACACCTTC

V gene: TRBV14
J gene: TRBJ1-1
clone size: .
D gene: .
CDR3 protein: CASSHYPVNTEAFF
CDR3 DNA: TGTGCCAGCAGCCATTATCCCGTGAACACTGAAGCTTTCTTT

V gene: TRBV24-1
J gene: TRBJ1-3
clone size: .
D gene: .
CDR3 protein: CATSGSGNTIYF
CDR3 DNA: TGTGCCACCAGTGGGTCTGGAAACACCATATATTTT

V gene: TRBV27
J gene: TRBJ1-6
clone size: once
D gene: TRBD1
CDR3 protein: CASSSQGAGGSPLHF
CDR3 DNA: TGTGCCAGCAGTTCACAGGGGGCCGGCGGATCACCCCTCCACTTT

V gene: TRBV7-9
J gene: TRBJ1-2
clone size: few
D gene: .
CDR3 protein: CASSLEQHSGYTF
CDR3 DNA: TGTGCCAGCAGCTTAGAACAGCACAGCGGCTACACCTTC